This entry concerns a single T cell receptor (beta chain). The target antigen is unknown. Trimming took 6 bases from V and 8 from J, leaving 26 bases between them. In germline, CDR1 is SGHAT, CDR2 FQNNGV. The CDR3 is 16 amino acids. This record comes from a study of CD8+CD57+ T cells in acquired aplastic anemia. Study results and caveats: Patients and controls shared 25 to 35 CD8+ CDR3 sequences, which appeared highly expressed in patients and within their immunodominant clones.

TCR beta VDJ and CDR3 profiling used genomic DNA as template. TCRdb reprocessed the reads via MiXCR and lists one record per CDR3 protein. The sample has about 180,000 distinct CDR3 sequences; 35% to 50% are singletons. Sequenced sample: sorted CD4+, CD8+, or CD8+CD57+ T cells (not recorded which) from PBMCs. The receptor comes from a human donor in good health. This sequence joins TRBV11-2 and TRBJ2-7; D remains ambiguous. The CDR3 protein is CASRIRAVSRQPQQYF. The CDR3 DNA follows: TGTGCCAGCAGAATCCGGGCAGTTTCCCGTCAGCCCCAGCAGTACTTC.